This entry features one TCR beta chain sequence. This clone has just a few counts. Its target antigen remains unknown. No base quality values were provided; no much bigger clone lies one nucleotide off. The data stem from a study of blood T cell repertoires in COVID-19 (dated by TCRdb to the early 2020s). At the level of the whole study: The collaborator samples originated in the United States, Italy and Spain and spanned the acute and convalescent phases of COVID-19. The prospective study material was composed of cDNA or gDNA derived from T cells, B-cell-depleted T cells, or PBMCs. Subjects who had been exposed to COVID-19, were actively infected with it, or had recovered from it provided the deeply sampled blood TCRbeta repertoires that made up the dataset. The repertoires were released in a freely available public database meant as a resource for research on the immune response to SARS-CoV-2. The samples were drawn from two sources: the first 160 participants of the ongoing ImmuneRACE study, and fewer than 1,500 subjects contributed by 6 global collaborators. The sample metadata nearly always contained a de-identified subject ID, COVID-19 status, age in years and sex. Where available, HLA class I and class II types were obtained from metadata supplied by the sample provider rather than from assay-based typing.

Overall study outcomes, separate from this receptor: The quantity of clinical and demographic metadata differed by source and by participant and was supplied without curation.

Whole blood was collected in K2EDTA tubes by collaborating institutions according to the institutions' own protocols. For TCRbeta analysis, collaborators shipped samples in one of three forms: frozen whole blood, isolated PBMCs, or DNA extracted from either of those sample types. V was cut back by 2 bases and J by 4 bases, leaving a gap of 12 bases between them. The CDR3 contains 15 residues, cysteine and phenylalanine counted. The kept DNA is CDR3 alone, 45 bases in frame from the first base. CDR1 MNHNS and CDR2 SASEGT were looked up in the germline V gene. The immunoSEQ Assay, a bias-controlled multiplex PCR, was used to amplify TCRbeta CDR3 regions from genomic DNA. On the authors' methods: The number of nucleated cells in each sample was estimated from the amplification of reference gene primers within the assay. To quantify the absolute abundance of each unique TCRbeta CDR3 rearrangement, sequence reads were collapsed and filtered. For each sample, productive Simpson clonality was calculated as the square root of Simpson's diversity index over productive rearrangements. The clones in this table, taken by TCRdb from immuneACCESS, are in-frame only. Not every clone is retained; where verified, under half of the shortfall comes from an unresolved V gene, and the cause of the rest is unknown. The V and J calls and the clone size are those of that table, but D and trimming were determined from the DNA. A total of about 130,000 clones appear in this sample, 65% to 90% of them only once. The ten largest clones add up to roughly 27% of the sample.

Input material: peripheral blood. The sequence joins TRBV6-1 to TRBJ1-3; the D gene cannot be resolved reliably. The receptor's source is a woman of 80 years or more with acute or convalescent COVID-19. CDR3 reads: CASSEPRAGGNTIYF. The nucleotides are TGTGCCAGCAGTGAACCGAGGGCAGGAGGAAACACCATATATTTT.